This T cell receptor (beta chain) was captured in a study of cytomegalovirus exposure and HLA in healthy donors (dated by TCRdb to 2017 to 2019). About the study as a whole: According to an earlier analysis of a few hundred of the donors, about 179 million T cells yielded 90 million to 140 million unique TCR beta sequences and 250 to 350 Gb of sequence data. Roughly 310 gigabases of sequencing data and tens of millions of unique TCR sequences were included in an early release covering about 700 HLA-typed donors. Of the roughly 400 genotyped donors, approximately 83% fell in the genetic ancestry cluster associated with self-reported Caucasian donors. The study was designed to test whether signatures of past pathogen exposure could be identified by cataloging public T cell receptors. The study used immunosequencing to profile the T cell repertoires of around 600 subjects and linked those repertoires to cytomegalovirus serostatus. Besides the first cohort of about 730 subjects, a separate validation cohort made up of over 95 different subjects was used. To predict cytomegalovirus infection status, the study combined high-throughput TCR immunosequencing, statistical association of individual TCRs with disease status, and machine learning. In a later analysis, previously published TCR beta repertoires from some 640 donors were re-analyzed and high-resolution HLA genotyping was added so that TCR occurrence patterns could be studied. Rather than using new phenotypic data, the later analysis identified candidate immune exposures from TCR beta sequences and from how often those sequences occurred across donors. An earlier analysis of fewer than 750 of the donors used high-throughput TCR beta sequencing to judge whether each TCR beta V gene segment behaved as functional or pseudogenic. Donor age, sex, ethnicity and CMV serostatus were collected together with the repertoire data. A later genetic analysis took genome-wide SNP genotypes for about 55% of the 666 donors and used that subset as a discovery cohort. All discovery cohort repertoires had been generated on a single sequencing platform. Both class I and class II loci were covered by HLA typing, at four-digit resolution. The number of typed donors differed by locus: roughly 620-640 for A, B, C, DRB1 and DQB1; about 520 for DQA1; roughly 600 for DPA1; and roughly 490 for DPB1. Because of strong linkage in the cohort, five DR-DQ haplotypes were treated as single units for association and clustering. Among about 370 genotyped donors of the cohort, an average of roughly 230,000 unique TCR beta nucleotide sequences was sequenced per donor, of which roughly 17% were non-productive.

The library was obtained by the immunoSEQ multiplex PCR assay. A mixture of 60 forward primers for TCR Vbeta segments and 13 reverse primers for TCR Jbeta segments was used in the multiplex PCR. Amplification of the CDR3 region of rearranged TCR beta genes was performed with a multiplex PCR assay on genomic DNA. The Illumina HiSeq System was used to sequence the amplified TCR beta libraries as 87-base-pair reads. Under the source paper's analysis protocol: In a later analysis, tens of millions of unique TCR beta chains were counted across the roughly 700 repertoires, and approximately 11 million of these chains were shared by at least two donors. A nearest-neighbor algorithm error-corrected the raw reads and collapsed the reads into unique sequences, merging closely related sequences to remove PCR and sequencing errors. V, D and J gene segments were assigned by aligning CDR3 sequences to IMGT reference sequences. For a sequence to be retained, a match of at least six nucleotides was required to both a V gene segment and a J gene segment. Rearrangements were classified as productive when the CDR3 lacked stop codons and remained in frame with V and J, and all other rearrangements were classified as non-productive. Following IMGT convention, CDR3 was defined as the stretch from the second conserved V-encoded cysteine up to the conserved J-encoded phenylalanine. In an earlier analysis of around 600 of the donors, sequences lacking an unambiguous match to a single V gene segment were excluded. An earlier analysis of under 750 of the donors called V segments functional above 56.7% productive rearrangements and segregating when the between-donor standard deviation exceeded 5%. A statistical classification framework was built to diagnose cytomegalovirus status from the catalog of TCR beta chain sequences. V and J gene assignment, in a later analysis, came from comparing TCR nucleotide sequences with IMGT/GENE-DB human TR gene sequences. In a later analysis, CDR3 sequences and most-parsimonious VDJ recombination scenarios were assigned using the TCRdist pipeline. In a later analysis, each TCR beta chain was defined by its CDR3 amino acid sequence together with its V-gene family, and reads lacking a unique V-gene family were excluded. In a later analysis, 450 to 600 highly shared, low-generation-probability nucleotide sequences were removed to address suspected cross-contamination and a sequencing artifact. For each public chain, a later analysis derived a clonal expansion index from normalized ranks of inferred template counts within each repertoire. A later analysis computed generation probabilities with a VDJ recombination model fitted to out-of-frame rearrangements, and checked the results against IGoR. In a later analysis, TCR-TCR, TCR-HLA and TCR-CMV co-occurrence was scored with hypergeometric tests, and a repertoire-size bias correction was applied to TCR pairs. False discovery rates were estimated in a later analysis by permuting HLA or CMV assignments 20 times. A later analysis grouped co-occurring TCRs with DBSCAN, adding TCRdist sequence similarity when clustering within HLA-allele-positive subsets. Repertoires with fewer than 30,000 or more than 120,000 public chains, plus five repertoires with anomalous nucleotide sharing, were excluded from co-occurrence clustering. TCRdb provides this immuneACCESS table in a form limited to in-frame rearrangements. Some clones are lacking; in checked studies, under half of them reflect an unresolved V gene, and why the rest are absent is not known. V and J calls and clone size are as listed in that table; D and trimming were resolved from the DNA. Present in this sample are over 150,000 clones, approximately 83% of which were seen just once. The ten most abundant clones make up roughly 0.095% of the sample.

The table lists this clone with a few counts. The target of this receptor is not known. No base qualities exist here, and no much larger clone lies one base off it. The cohort consisted of 670 or so healthy bone marrow donors. All cohort members were sampled while nominally healthy, although unrecorded immune exposures were likely present. The donor tested CMV seronegative, placing the donor among the 350 to 400 seronegative members of the cohort. Every donor gave a peripheral blood sample, and the peripheral blood mononuclear cells from that sample were used for TCR beta sequencing. Genomic DNA extraction from the blood cell samples was performed with the Qiagen DNeasy Blood Extraction Kit. Measured from the cysteine to the phenylalanine, the CDR3 is 14 residues long. Solely the CDR3 DNA is kept, with 42 bases framed from the first base. According to the germline V gene, CDR1 reads SGHTA and CDR2 reads FQGNSA. V is reduced by 5 bases and J by 8 bases, leaving a spacing of 13 bases between them.

The investigation overall reported the following: Strong co-occurrence of HLA alleles, especially DR and DQ, made assigning TCR associations to individual alleles difficult. In this cohort, only TCR beta chains were sequenced, and detectable features were limited by the absence of alpha or paired-chain data. A later analysis associated some 17,000 TCR beta sequences with specific HLA alleles at a false discovery rate of 0.05. In a later analysis, HLA-associated TCR beta chains showed more clonal expansion and lower generation probabilities than non-associated chains that were equally common. In a later genetic analysis, fewer N-insertions in productive TCRs were reported among donors in an Asian-associated ancestry cluster than the roughly 710-donor mean. The authors suggested that the approach could potentially be extended to other disease states and immunological phenotypes. Presence/absence analyses assumed roughly uniform sequencing depth across donors, an assumption that may not hold. The classifier was reported to diagnose cytomegalovirus status with high specificity and sensitivity in both the original and validation cohorts. In a later analysis, most CMV-associated TCR beta chains were found to appear HLA-restricted, with HLA associations seemingly driven largely by CMV exposure. A later analysis reported that several top co-occurrence clusters appeared linked to parvovirus B19, influenza, CMV and Epstein-Barr virus. A later genetic analysis associated a missense DCLRE1C variant with V-gene and J-gene trimming of TCR beta chains, and an independent cohort replicated the association. An earlier analysis of around 600 of the donors showed that most TCR beta V segments appeared in productive rearrangements either about 87% or about 30% of the time, which broadly matched IMGT annotations. The earlier analysis of almost 600 of the donors excluded roughly 17 rarely observed V segments, including chromosome 9 orphons, because counts were too low. Because some donors lacked HLA typing at each locus, the association tests relied only on the typed subset. The study gave a list of under 200 TCR beta chains associated with cytomegalovirus. Linkage disequilibrium might explain the correlated functional status among segregating V segments, but an unknown experimental factor could not be ruled out. In vitro tests confirmed that a few of the cytomegalovirus-associated TCR beta chains recognize cytomegalovirus antigens. In a later analysis, the rate of TCR association differed among HLA loci, with DRB1 alleles having the most associated TCRs and HLA-C alleles having the fewest. The only immune exposure information available for the cohort was CMV serostatus. A cluster of highly shared sequence variants was judged likely to be a technical artifact of the sequencing pipeline. Some IMGT-functional V segments, including TRBV6-2 and TRBV6-3, could not be told apart with the 87-base-pair reads, so those segments were excluded. While some public TCRs were present in many individuals, most TCR sequences turned up only very rarely across donors. A further reported finding was that TCR beta sequences accurately predicted the HLA-A and HLA-B alleles for most subjects in the first cohort.

The sequence derives from a boy aged 2 to 10 in good health and CMV-seronegative. The sequencing sample was made of PBMCs. The chain uses TRBV7-2 and TRBJ1-6; the D gene cannot be named for sure. The nucleotide sequence is given as TGTGCCAGCAGCGAGGAGCCAACTCATTCACCCCTCCACTTT. Translation gives CASSEEPTHSPLHF.